A selection of T cell receptor beta chains follows, all from one sample in a study of CD8+ T cells in alopecia areata. The table came from immunoSEQ multiplex PCR; TCRdb's copy has only in-frame clones and leaves some out. In the table there are 200,000 or so clones, about three fifths of which are singletons. This specimen consisted of CD4+ T cells sorted from blood, obtained at week 24, from a patient treated with tofacitinib. Receptors were obtained from a human donor with alopecia areata. Each CDR3 is given with its conserved first and last residue. A D gene is named only where the DNA matches it firmly. A row's size may be missing; if present it is once, few, many or a size class.

j_call	d_call	v_call	clone_size	cdr3_nt	cdr3_aa
TRBJ2-1	-	TRBV15	-	TGTGCCACCAGCAGGGACGGAGACAATGAGCAGTTCTTC	CATSRDGDNEQFF
TRBJ2-6	-	TRBV11-2	many	TGTGCCAGCAGCCCCACTCGCGGGGCCAACGTCCTGACTTTC	CASSPTRGANVLTF
TRBJ1-2	-	TRBV6-5	-	TGTGCCAGCACCCCTATATCCAGAAACTATGGCTACACCTTC	CASTPISRNYGYTF
TRBJ2-7	TRBD1	TRBV5-1	-	TGCGCCAGCGCTGGACAGGGGGCTAGCGGGATGGACTACGAGCAGTACTTC	CASAGQGASGMDYEQYF
TRBJ2-1	TRBD2	TRBV11-3	few	TGTGCCAGCAGCAAGACTAGCATTACATACAATGAGCAGTTCTTC	CASSKTSITYNEQFF
TRBJ1-2	-	TRBV2	-	TGTGCCAGCAGTGATTCATCGAGTGGAGACAGCCGCTATGGCTACACCTTC	CASSDSSSGDSRYGYTF
TRBJ2-3	-	TRBV25-1	-	TGTGCCAGCAGTAAAACAGATACGCAGTATTTT	CASSKTDTQYF
TRBJ2-5	-	TRBV5-1	-	TGCGCCAGCAGCTCCCGCCAGGGCCAAGAGACCCAGTACTTC	CASSSRQGQETQYF
TRBJ2-3	TRBD1	TRBV29-1	-	TGCAGCGTTGGACAGGGACGAAGCACAGATACGCAGTATTTT	CSVGQGRSTDTQYF
TRBJ1-2	-	TRBV7-2	-	TGTGCCAGCAGCTTAGCAAAGGGTTGGGTGGCCTATGGCTACACCTTC	CASSLAKGWVAYGYTF
TRBJ2-3	-	TRBV10-3	-	TGTGCCATTCGTAGGACCACGGATACGCAGTATTTT	CAIRRTTDTQYF
TRBJ2-7	TRBD1	TRBV9	-	TGTGCCAGGGAACAGGGGGCCCACGAGCAGTACTTC	CAREQGAHEQYF
TRBJ2-4	-	TRBV7-9	-	TGTGCCAGCAGCTTATCCCACATTCAGTACTTC	CASSLSHIQYF
TRBJ1-2	TRBD1	TRBV9	-	TGTGCCAGCAGCCCGCAAACCGGGACAGGGTATACTAACTATGGCTACACCTTC	CASSPQTGTGYTNYGYTF
TRBJ1-5	-	TRBV19	-	TGTGCCAGTAGCTCCTACAAATGGGAGCAGCCCCAGCATTTT	CASSSYKWEQPQHF
TRBJ2-1	-	TRBV7-9	-	TGTGCCAGCAGTGGACATCGCTCCTACAATGAGCAGTTCTTC	CASSGHRSYNEQFF